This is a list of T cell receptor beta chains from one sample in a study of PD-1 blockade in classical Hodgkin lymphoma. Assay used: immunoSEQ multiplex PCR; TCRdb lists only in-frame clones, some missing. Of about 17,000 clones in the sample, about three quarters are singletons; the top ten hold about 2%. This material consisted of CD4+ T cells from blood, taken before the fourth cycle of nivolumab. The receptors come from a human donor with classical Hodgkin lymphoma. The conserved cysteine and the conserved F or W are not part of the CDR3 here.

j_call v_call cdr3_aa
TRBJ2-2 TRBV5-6 ASSFRGLIANTGELF
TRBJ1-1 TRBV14 ASSQDWGPAF
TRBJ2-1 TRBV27 ASSPGTATPGEQF
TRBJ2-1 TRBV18 ASSPIRNSYNEQF
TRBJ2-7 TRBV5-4 ASSFSGLAENEQY
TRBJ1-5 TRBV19 ASSMKGAGGNQPQH
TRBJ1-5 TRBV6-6 ASGTGYQPQH
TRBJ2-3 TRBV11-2 ASRREVGDTQY
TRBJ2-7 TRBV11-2 ASSLSGVVYEQY
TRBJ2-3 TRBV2 ASSGGTGNTDTQY
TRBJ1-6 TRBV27 ASSLGTGEGSPLH
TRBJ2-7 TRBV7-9 ASSLVDVYEQY
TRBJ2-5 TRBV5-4 ASQPDNQETQY
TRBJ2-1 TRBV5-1 ASSLLAGSGNEQF
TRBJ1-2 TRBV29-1 SVDVDRGFGYT
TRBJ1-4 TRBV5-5 ASRHHRDRGNEKLF
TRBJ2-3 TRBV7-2 ASSQRLASLIDTQY
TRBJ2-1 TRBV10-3 VISGTYDNEQF
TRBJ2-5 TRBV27 ASSRGPGTSGSRETQY
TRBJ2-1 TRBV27 ASKREGVGNEQF
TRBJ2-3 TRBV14 ASSQQVWDTQY
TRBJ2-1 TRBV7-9 ASSGGRQGDFWNEQF
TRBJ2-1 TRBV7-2 ASSLAGTGSFNEQF
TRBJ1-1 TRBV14 ASSQGAGSEAF
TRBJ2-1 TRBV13 ASSLGTSGRVTIYNEQF
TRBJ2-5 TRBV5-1 ASSLYGAEPKNRTQY
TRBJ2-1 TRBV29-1 SAIVAGGPGYNEQF
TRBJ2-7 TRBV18 ASSPGTATYEQY
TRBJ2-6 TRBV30 AWSVQGSGANVLT
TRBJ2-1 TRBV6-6 ASSYRTSGTYNEQF
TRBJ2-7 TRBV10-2 ASSLTGRDYEQY
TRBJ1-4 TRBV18 ASSPRSGADEKLF
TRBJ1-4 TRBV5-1 ASSLGGALNEKLF
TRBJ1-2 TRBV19 ASRRPDSSYGYT
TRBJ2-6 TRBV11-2 ASSPSGVGANVLT
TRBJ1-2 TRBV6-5 ASRTGGRGYT
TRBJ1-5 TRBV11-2 ASSLTGGSNQPQH
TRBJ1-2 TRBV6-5 ASSEGQNYGYT
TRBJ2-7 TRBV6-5 ASRHGTSGSYEQY
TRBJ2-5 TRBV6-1 ASSIRDVQETQY
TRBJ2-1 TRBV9 ASSVGWSGYNEQF
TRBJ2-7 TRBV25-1 ASSHSGLYEQY